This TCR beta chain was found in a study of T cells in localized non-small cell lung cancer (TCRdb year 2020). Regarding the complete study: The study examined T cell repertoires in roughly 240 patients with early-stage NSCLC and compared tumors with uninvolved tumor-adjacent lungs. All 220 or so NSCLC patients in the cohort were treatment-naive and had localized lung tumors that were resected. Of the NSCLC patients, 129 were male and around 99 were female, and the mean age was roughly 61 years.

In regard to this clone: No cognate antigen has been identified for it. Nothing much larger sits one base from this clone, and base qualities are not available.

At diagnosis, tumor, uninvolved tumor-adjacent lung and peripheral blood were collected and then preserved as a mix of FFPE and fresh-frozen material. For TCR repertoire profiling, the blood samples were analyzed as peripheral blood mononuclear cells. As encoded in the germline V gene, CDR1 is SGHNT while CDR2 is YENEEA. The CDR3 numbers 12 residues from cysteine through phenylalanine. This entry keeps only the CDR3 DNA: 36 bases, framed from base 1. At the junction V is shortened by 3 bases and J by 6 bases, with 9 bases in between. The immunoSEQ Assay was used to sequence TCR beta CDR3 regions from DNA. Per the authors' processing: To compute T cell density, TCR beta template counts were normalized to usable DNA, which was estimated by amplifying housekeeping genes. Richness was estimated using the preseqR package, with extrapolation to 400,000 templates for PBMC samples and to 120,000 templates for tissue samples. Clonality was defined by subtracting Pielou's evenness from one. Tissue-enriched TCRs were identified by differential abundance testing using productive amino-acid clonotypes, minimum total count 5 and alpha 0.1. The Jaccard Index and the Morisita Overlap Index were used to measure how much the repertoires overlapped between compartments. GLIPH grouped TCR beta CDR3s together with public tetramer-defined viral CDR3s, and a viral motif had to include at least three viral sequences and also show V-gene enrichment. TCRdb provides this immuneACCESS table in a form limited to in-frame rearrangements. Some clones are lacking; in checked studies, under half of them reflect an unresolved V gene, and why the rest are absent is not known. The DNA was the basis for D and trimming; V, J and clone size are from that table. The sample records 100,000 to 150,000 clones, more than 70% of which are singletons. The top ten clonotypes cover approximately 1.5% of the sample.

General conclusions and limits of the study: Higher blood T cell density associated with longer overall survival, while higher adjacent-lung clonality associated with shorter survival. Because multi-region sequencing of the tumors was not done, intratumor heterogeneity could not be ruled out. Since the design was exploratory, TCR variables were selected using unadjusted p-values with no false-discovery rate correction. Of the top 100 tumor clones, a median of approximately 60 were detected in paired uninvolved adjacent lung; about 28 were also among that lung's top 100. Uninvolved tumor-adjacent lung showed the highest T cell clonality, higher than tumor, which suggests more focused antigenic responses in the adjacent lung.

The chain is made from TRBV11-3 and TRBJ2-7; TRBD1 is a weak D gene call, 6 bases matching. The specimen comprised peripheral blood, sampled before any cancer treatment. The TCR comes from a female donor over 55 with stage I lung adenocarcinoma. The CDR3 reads CASSFKGGEQYF. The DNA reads TGTGCCAGCAGCTTTAAAGGGGGCGAGCAGTACTTC. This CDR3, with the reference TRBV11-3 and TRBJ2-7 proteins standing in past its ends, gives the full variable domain EAGVVQSPRYKIIEKKQPVAFWCNPISGHNTLYWYLQNLGQGPELLIRYENEEAVDDSQLPKDRFSAERLKGVDSTLKIQPAELGDSAVYLCASSFKGGEQYFGPGTRLTVT.